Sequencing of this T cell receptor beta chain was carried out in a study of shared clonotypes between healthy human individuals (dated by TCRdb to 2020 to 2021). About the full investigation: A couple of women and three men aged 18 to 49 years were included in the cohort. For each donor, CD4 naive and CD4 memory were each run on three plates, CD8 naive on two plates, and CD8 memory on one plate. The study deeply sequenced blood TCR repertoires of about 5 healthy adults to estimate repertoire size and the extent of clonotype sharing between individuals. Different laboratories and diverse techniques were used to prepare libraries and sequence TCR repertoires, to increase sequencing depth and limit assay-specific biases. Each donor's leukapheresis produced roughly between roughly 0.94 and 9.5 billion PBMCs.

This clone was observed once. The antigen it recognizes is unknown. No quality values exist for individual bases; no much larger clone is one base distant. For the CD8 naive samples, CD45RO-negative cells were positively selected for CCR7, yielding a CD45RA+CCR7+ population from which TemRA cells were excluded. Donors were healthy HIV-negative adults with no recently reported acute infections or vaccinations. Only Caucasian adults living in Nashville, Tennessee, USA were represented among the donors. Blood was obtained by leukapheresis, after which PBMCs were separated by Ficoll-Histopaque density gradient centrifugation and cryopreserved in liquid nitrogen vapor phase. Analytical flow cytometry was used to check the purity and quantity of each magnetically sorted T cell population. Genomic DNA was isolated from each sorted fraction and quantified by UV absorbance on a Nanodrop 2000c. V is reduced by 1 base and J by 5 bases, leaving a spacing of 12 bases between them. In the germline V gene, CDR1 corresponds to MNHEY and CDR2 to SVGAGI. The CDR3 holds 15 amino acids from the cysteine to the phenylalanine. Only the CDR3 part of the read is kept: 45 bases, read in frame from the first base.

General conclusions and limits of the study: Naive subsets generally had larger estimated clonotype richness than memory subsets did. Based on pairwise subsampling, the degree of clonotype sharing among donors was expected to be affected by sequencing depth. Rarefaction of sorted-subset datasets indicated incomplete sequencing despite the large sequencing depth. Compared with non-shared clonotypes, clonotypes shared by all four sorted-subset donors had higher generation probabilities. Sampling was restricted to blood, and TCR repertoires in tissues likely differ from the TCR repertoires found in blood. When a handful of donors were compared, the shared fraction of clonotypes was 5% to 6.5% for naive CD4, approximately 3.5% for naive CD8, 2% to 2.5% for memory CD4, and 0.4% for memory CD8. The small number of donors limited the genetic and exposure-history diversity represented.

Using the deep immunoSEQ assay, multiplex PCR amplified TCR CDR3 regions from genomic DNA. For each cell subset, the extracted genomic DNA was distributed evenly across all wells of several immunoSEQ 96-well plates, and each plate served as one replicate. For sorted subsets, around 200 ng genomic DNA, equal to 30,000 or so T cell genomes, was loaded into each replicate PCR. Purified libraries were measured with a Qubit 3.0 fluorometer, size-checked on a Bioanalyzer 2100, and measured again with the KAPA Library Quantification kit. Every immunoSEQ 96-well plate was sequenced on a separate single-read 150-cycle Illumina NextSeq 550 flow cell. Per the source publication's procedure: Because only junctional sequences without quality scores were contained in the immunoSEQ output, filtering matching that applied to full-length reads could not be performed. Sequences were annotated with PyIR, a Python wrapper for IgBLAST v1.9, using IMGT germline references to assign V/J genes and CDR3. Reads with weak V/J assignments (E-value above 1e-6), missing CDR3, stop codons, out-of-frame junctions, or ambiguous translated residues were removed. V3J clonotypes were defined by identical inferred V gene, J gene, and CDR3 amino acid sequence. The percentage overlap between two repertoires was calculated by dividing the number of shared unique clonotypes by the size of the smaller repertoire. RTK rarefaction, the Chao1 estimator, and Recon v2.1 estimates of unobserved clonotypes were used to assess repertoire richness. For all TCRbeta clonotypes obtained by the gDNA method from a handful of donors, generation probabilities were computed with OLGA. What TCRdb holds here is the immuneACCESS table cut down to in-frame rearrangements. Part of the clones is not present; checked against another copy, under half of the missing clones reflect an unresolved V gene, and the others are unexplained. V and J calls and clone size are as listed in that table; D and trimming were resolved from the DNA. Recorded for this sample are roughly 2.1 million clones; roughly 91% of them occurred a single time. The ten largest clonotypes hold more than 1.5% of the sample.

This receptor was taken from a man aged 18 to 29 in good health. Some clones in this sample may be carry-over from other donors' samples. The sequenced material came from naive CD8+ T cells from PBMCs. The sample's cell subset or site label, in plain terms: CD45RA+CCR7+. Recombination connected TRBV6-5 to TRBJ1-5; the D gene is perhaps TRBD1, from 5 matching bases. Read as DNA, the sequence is TGTGCCAGCAGTTACTTAGAGGGGAGCGATCAGCCCCAGCATTTT. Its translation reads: CASSYLEGSDQPQHF.